This T cell receptor beta chain came from a study of beta chain features in type 1 diabetes. Only a few counts were recorded for this clone. The antigen is undetermined. The V gene end was trimmed by 0 bases and the J gene end by 9 bases; junction bases not matched to a gene: 5. The length of the CDR3 is 15 residues. Germline V CDR1 and CDR2: SGHRS, YFSETQ. Study outcomes and limitations: More deletions and fewer insertions at VDJ junctions were found in patients with type 1 diabetes. PCR might favor shorter templates, equally in patients and controls. Resolution of whether HLA type affects TCRB rearrangement was not achieved here. There was a moderate but significant shortening of TCRB CDR3s in all four CD4+ subsets of Type 1 diabetes patients.

Every bit of the isolated RNA underwent reverse transcription, so sequencing read expressed TCRB transcripts. The assay was immunoSEQ multiplex PCR, and TCRdb's table has in-frame clones only and misses some. The sample includes about 150,000 clones, about a tenth of them seen just once. The gene calls are TRBV5-1 and TRBJ2-1; 11 bases map to TRBD2. This receptor was taken from a man under 40 with type 1 diabetes. The source material was central memory CD4+ T cells from blood. CDR3 protein: CASSLETSGSGEQFF. CDR3 in DNA: TGCGCCAGCAGCTTGGAAACTAGCGGGAGTGGTGAGCAGTTCTTC.